This TCR beta chain was identified in a study of control samples from healthy donors and cancer patients. The table came from immunoSEQ multiplex PCR; TCRdb's copy has only in-frame clones and leaves some out. Of about 120,000 clones listed, 87% are singletons. This clone was seen once. Trimming took 3 bases from V and 3 from J, leaving 5 bases between them. The CDR3 has 13 residues. The receptor's source is a man between 35 and 55 years old in good health. Sequenced sample: blood. The J gene is TRBJ2-2, the V gene TRBV12-3 or TRBV12-4; D is ambiguous. CDR3 coding DNA: TGTGCCAGCAGTTTTTCGGACACCGGGGAGCTGTTTTTT. Its translation: CASSFSDTGELFF.